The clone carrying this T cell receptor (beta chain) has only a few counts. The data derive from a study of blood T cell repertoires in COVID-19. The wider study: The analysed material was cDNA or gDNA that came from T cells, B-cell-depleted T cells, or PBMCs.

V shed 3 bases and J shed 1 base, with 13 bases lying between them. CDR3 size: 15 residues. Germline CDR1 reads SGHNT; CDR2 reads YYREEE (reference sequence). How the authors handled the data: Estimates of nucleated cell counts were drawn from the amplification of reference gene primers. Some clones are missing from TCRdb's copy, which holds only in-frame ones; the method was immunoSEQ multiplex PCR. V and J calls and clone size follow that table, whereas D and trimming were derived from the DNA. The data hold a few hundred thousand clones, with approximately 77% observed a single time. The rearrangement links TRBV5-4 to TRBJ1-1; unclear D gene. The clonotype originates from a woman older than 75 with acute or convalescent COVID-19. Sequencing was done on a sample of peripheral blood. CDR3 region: CASSSRRTANTEAFF. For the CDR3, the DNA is TGTGCCAGCAGCTCCCGCCGCACAGCGAACACTGAAGCTTTCTTT. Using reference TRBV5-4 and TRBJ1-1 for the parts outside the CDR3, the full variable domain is ETGVTQSPTHLIKTRGQQVTLRCSSQSGHNTVSWYQQALGQGPQFIFQYYREEENGRGNFPPRFSGLQFPNYSSELNVNALELDDSALYLCASSSRRTANTEAFFGQGTRLTVV.